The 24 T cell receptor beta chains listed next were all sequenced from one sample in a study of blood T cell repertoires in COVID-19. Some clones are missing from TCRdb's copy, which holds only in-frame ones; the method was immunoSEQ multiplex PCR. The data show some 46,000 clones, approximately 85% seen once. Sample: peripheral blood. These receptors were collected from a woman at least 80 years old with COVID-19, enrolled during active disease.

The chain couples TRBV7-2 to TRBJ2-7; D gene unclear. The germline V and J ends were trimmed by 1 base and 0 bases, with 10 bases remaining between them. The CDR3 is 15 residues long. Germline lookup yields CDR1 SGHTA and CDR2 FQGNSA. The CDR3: CASSLVLRSSYEQYF. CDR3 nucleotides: TGTGCCAGCAGCTTAGTTCTACGGAGCTCCTACGAGCAGTACTTC.

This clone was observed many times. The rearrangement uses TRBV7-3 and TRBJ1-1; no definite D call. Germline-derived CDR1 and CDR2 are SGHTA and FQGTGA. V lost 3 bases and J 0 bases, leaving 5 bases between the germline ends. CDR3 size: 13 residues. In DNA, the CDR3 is TGTGCCAGCAGCTTTACAGTGAACACTGAAGCTTTCTTT. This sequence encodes CASSFTVNTEAFF.

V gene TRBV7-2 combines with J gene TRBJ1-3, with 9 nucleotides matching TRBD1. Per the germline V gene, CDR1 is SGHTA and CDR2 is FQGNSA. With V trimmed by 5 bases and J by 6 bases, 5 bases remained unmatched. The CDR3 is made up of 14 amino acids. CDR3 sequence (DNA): TGTGCCAGCAGCCAGACAGGGGGGGCAAACACCATATATTTT. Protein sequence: CASSQTGGANTIYF.

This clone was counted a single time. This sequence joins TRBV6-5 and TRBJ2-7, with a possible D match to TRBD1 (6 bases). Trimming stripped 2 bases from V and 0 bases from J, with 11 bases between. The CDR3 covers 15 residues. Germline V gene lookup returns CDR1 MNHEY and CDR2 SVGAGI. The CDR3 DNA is TGTGCCAGCAGTTACAGGGACACGTACTCCTACGAGCAGTACTTC. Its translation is CASSYRDTYSYEQYF.

CDR3 sequence reads: CASSQRTSGGFTDTQYF. The CDR3 region has the DNA TGTGCCAGCAGTCAACGAACTAGCGGGGGTTTCACAGATACGCAGTATTTT. V usage is TRBV28 and J usage is TRBJ2-3, with 11 bases fitting TRBD2. Trimming at V came to 5 bases and at J to 2 bases, leaving 9 bases not matched to a gene. Looked up from germline, CDR1 is MDHEN and CDR2 is SYDVKM. This CDR3 comprises 17 residues.

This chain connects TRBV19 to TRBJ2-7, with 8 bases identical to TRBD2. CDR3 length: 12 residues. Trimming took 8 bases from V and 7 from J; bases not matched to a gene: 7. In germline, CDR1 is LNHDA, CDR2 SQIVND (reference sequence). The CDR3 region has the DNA TGTGCCAGTGCAAGCGGGAGAGCGGAGCAGTACTTC. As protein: CASASGRAEQYF. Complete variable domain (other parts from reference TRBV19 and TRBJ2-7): DGGITQSPKYLFRKEGQNVTLSCEQNLNHDAMYWYRQDPGQGLRLIYYSQIVNDFQKGDIAEGYSVSREKKESFPLTVTSAQKNPTAFYLCASASGRAEQYFGPGTRLTVT.

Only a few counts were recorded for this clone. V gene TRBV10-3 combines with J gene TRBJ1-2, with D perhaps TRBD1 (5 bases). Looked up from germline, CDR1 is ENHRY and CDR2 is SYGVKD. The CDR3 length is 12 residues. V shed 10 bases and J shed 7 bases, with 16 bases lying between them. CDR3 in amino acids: CATGTALSGYTF. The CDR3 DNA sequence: TGTGCCACCGGGACTGCATTGAGTGGCTACACCTTC.

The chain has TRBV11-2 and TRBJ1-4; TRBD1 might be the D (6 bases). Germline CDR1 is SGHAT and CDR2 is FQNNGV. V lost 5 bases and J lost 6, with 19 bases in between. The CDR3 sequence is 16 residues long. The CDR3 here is CASSLRGGRGDEKLFF. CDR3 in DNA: TGTGCCAGCAGCCTCCGAGGGGGTCGGGGGGATGAAAAACTGTTTTTT. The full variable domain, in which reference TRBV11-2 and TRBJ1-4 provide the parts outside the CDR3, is EAGVAQSPRYKIIEKRQSVAFWCNPISGHATLYWYQQILGQGPKLLIQFQNNGVVDDSQLPKDRFSAERLKGVDSTLKIQPAKLEDSAVYLCASSLRGGRGDEKLFFGSGTQLSVL.

The CDR3 DNA is TGTGCCACAACATTAACAGCGAACACTGAAGCTTTCTTT. It translates to CATTLTANTEAFF. The chain combines TRBV2 with TRBJ1-1; D is unresolved. CDR3 size: 13 residues. CDR1 and CDR2 (germline): SNHLY, FYNNEI. Trimming removed 10 bases from V and 1 base from J, with 13 bases in between.

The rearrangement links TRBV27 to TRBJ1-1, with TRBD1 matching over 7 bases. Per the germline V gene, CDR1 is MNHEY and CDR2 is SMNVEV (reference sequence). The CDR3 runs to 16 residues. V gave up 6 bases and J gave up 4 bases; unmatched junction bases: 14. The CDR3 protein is CASSSRPGQYFTEAFF. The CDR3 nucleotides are TGTGCCAGCAGCTCACGACCGGGACAGTATTTCACTGAAGCTTTCTTT.

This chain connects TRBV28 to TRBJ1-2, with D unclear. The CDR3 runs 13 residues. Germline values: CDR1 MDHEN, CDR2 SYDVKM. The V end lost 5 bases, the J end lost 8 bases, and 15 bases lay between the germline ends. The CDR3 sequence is CASSIPKAGGYTF. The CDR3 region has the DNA TGTGCCAGCAGTATCCCTAAGGCGGGCGGCTACACCTTC.

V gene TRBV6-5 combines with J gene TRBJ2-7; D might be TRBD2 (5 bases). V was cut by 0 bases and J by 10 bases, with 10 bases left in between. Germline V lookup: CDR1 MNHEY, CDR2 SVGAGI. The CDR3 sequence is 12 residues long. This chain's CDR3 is CASSYSTGVQYF. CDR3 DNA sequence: TGTGCCAGCAGTTACTCAACCGGGGTACAGTACTTC.

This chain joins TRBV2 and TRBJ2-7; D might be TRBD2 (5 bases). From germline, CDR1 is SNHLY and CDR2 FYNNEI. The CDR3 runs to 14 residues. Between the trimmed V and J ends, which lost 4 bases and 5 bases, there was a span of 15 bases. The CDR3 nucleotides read TGTGCCAGCAGTGGACCCTTCCGAGGGAACGAGCAGTACTTC. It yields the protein CASSGPFRGNEQYF.

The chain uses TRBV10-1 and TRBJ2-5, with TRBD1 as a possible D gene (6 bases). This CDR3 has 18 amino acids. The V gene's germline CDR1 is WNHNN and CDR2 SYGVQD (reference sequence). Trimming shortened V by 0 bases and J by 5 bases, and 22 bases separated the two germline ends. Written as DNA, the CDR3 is TGCGCCAGCAGTGAGTCGAAGGGGGTTCTGTGGCCCGCGGAGACCCAGTACTTC. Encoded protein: CASSESKGVLWPAETQYF.

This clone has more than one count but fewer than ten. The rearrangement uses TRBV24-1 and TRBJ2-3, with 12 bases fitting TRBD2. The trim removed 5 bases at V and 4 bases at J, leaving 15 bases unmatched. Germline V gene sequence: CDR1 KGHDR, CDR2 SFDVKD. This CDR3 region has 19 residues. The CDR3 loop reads CATSVGGLAGGPSSDTQYF. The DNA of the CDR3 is TGTGCCACCAGTGTTGGGGGGCTAGCGGGAGGGCCCTCCTCAGATACGCAGTATTTT.

CDR3 sequence reads: CASSQGQGRSGNTIYF. In DNA, the CDR3 is TGTGCCAGCAGCCAAGGACAGGGGCGCTCTGGAAACACCATATATTTT. This sequence joins TRBV4-2 and TRBJ1-3; 8 positions match TRBD1. This CDR3 has 16 amino acids. Germline V gene sequence: CDR1 LGHNA, CDR2 YNFKEQ. V was clipped by 1 base and J by 0 bases; unmatched bases: 2.

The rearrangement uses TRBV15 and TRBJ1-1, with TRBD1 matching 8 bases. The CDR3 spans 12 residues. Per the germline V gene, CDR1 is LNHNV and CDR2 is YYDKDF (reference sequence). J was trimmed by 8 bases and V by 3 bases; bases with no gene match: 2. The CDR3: CATSRGDREAFF. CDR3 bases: TGTGCCACCAGCAGGGGGGACAGGGAAGCTTTCTTT.

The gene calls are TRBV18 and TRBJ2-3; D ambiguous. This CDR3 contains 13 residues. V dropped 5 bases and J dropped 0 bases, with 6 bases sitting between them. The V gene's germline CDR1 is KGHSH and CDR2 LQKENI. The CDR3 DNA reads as TGTGCCAGCTCAACGAGTAGCACAGATACGCAGTATTTT. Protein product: CASSTSSTDTQYF.

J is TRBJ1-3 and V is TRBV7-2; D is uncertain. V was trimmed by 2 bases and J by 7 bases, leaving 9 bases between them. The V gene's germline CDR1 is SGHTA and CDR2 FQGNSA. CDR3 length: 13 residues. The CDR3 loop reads CASSLFSGNTIYF. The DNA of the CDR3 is TGTGCCAGCAGCTTATTTTCGGGTAACACCATATATTTT.

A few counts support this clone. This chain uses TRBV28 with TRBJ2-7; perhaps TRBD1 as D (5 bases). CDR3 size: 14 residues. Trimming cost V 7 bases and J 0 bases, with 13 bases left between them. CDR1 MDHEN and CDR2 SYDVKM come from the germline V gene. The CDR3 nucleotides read TGTGCCAGCATAGGGGCATCTAACTCCTACGAGCAGTACTTC. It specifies CASIGASNSYEQYF.

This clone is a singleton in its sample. Here the CDR3 DNA reads TGCGCCAGCAGCTCCCCGGCAGGCAGCTCTGGAAACACCATATATTTT. Protein sequence: CASSSPAGSSGNTIYF. The chain couples TRBV5-1 to TRBJ1-3; D not resolved. CDR1 and CDR2 from the germline V gene are SGHRS and YFSETQ. The V gene lost 3 bases and the J gene lost 0 bases, with 13 bases spanning the gap. This CDR3 spans 16 amino acids.

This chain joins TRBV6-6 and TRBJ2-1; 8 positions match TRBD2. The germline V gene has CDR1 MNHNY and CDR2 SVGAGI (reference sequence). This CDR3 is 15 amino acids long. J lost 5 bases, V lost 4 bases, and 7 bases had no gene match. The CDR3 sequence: CASSFPAGANNEQFF. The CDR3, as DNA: TGTGCCAGCAGTTTCCCAGCGGGGGCCAACAATGAGCAGTTCTTC.

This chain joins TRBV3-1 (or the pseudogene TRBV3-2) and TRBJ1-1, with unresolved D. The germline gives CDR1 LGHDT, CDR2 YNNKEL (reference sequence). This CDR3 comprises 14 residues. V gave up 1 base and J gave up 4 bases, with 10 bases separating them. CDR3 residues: CASSQGASSTEAFF. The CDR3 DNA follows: TGTGCCAGCAGCCAAGGGGCCTCGAGCACTGAAGCTTTCTTT.

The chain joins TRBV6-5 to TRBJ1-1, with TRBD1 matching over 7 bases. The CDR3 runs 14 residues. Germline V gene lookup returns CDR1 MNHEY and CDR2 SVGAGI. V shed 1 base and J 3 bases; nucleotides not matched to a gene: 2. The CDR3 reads CASSYYGQDTEAFF. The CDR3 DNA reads TGTGCCAGCAGTTACTACGGACAGGACACTGAAGCTTTCTTT.